This T cell receptor beta chain appears in the sequencing data of a study of control samples from healthy donors and cancer patients. This table comes from immunoSEQ multiplex PCR, and its TCRdb copy is limited to in-frame clones, with some not included. The sample contains 54,000 or so clones, 85% to 95% of which appear only once. The V gene lost 2 bases and the J gene lost 6 bases, with 10 bases spanning the gap. CDR1 and CDR2 from the germline V gene are SGHTA and FQGNSA. This CDR3 region has 14 residues. The chain has TRBV7-2 and TRBJ2-2; D unclear. Sequenced: blood. The clonotype comes from a young man in good health. This CDR3 reads CASSLTIGPGELFF. For the CDR3, the DNA is TGTGCCAGCAGCTTAACGATAGGACCCGGGGAGCTGTTTTTT. The full variable domain, completed using reference TRBV7-2 and TRBJ2-2, is GAGVSQSPSNKVTEKGKDVELRCDPISGHTALYWYRQSLGQGLEFLIYFQGNSAPDKSGLPSDRFSAERTGGSVSTLTIQRTQQEDSAVYLCASSLTIGPGELFFGEGSRLTVL.